This T cell receptor beta chain was captured by sequencing in a study of CD8 T cells in Susac syndrome. Study-level background: At the time their blood was drawn, patients with Susac syndrome were either therapy-naive, on corticosteroids (with some of them also receiving intravenous immunoglobulin), or on intravenous immunoglobulin alone. Whole-study results and caveats: Clonal expansion was missing from Susac syndrome CD4+ T cell repertoires.

Reverse transcription of about 0.5 to 1 ug RNA was carried out with random hexamers. With immunoSEQ multiplex PCR, TCR beta CDR3 was amplified across 54 Vbeta and 13 Jbeta. MiXCR was run by TCRdb on the immunoSEQ multiplex PCR reads, yielding one entry per CDR3 protein. The sample consists of around 200,000 distinct CDR3 sequences, almost 96% of them appearing once. Unmatched junction bases numbered 5, after V lost 4 bases and J lost 6 bases. Germline loops: CDR1 SGDLS, CDR2 YYNGEE. This CDR3 is 15 amino acids long. Concerning this clonotype itself: Its antigen is not known.

TCR beta was sequenced from blood CD8+ and CD4+ T cells. The rearrangement uses TRBV9 and TRBJ2-4, with TRBD2 identical over 12 bases. The sample consisted of CD4+ T cells from PBMCs. The TCR originated in a human donor with Susac syndrome. In DNA form, the CDR3 reads TGTGCCAGCAGCCTTACTAGCGGGGGGAGAAACATTCAGTACTTC. Protein: CASSLTSGGRNIQYF.